The entry below describes one TCR beta chain. The antigen is undetermined. TCR beta cDNA libraries included unique molecular identifiers. Roughly 490,000 cDNA molecules came from about 1 to 10 million T cells. TCRdb ran MiXCR on the PCR reads and lists one entry per CDR3 protein. The data contain 740,000 or so distinct CDR3 sequences, about 57% of them seen just once; the ten biggest clones take up about 4.8%. This record comes from a study of post-analysis software for immune sequencing data. The study's findings and limits: The authors found that F measure strongly co-clustered same-batch samples. About 5 TRBV segments occurring more often in patients than controls included TRBV5-6, TRBV5-1 and TRBV20-1. Multiple sclerosis patients showed significantly lower normalized Chao1 diversity than controls did.

The germline V gene has CDR1 LGHDT and CDR2 YNNKEL (reference sequence). V lost 2 bases and J 4 bases, leaving 7 bases between the germline ends. The CDR3 runs 13 residues. The receptor was derived from a girl between 10 and 17 years old with multiple sclerosis. The chain carries TRBV3-1 and TRBJ2-3, with no clear D. Sequencing was carried out using blood. The CDR3 DNA reads TGTGCCAGCAGCCAACCCCCGGCAGATACGCAGTATTTT. Translated: CASSQPPADTQYF.